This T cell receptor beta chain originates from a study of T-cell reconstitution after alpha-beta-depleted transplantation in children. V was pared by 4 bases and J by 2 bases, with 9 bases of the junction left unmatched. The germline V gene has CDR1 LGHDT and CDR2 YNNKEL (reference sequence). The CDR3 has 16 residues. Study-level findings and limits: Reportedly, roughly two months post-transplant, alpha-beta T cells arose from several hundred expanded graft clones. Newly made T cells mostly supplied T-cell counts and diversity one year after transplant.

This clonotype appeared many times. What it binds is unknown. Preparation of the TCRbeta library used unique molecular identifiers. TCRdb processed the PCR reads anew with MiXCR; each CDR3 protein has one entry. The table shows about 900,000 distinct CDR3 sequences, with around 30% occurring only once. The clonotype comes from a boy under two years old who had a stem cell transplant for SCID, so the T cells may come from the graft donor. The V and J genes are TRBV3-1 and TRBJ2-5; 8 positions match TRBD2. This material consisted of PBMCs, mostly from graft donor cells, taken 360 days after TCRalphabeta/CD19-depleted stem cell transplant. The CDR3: CASSPLPLAEQETQYF. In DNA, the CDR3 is TGTGCCAGCAGCCCTCTCCCACTAGCGGAGCAAGAGACCCAGTACTTC.